This T cell receptor (beta chain) appears in the sequencing data of a study of cytomegalovirus exposure and HLA in healthy donors. Overall study findings and caveats: Most TCR beta V segments were productive about 90% or about 30% of the time in an earlier analysis. According to a later analysis, donors in an Asian-associated ancestry cluster reportedly had fewer N-insertions than the roughly 670-donor mean.

A multiplex PCR was run with 60 Vbeta primers and 13 Jbeta primers. Using immunoSEQ multiplex PCR, the repertoire was profiled, and TCRdb retains in-frame clones only, with some absent. In the table there are around 86,000 clones, over 65% of which are singletons. All the people who gave samples were healthy bone marrow donors. As regards this clone: The target antigen is unknown.

This TCR was recovered from a man between 50 and 59 years old in good health and CMV-seropositive. Sample: PBMCs.

For the CDR3, the DNA is TGCGCCAGCAGCTTCAGGAACACCGGGGAGCTGTTTTTT. It specifies CASSFRNTGELFF. The chain uses TRBV5-1 and TRBJ2-2; unclear D gene. The CDR3 spans 13 residues. V lost 2 bases, J lost 1 base, and 3 bases lay in between. Germline CDR1 is SGHRS and CDR2 is YFSETQ.